This T cell receptor (beta chain) was documented in a study of blood T cell repertoires in COVID-19. Study details: COVID-19 samples collected from the United States, Italy and Spain covered acute and convalescent phases. PBMCs, B-cell-depleted T cells, or T cells were the source of the cDNA or gDNA that made up the material.

In the original workflow: By means of reference gene primer amplification, nucleated cell counts were estimated. Libraries were prepared by immunoSEQ multiplex PCR; TCRdb keeps only in-frame clonotypes and omits some of them. V and J calls and clone size are given by that table; D and trimming were obtained from the DNA. The sample shows about 80,000 clones, around 82% of them seen only once. This CDR3 has 13 residues. V shed 9 bases and J 5 bases; nucleotides not matched to a gene: 9. In germline, CDR1 is SGHVS, CDR2 FQNEAQ. V and J are TRBV7-8 and TRBJ2-5; 7 bases agree with TRBD1. The sample was peripheral blood. The source is a man between 60 and 75 years old with acute or convalescent COVID-19. In DNA form, the CDR3 reads TGTGCCAGTGCGACAGGGTGGATGGAGACCCAGTACTTC. It translates to CASATGWMETQYF.